This TCR beta chain was documented in a study of OX40 agonist ivuxolimab in advanced cancers. Broadly, across the study: Ivuxolimab was a fully human IgG2 agonistic monoclonal antibody targeting the costimulatory receptor OX40 (CD134). Intravenous ivuxolimab was administered to patients every 2 weeks at six dose levels: 0.01, 0.1, 0.3, 1.5, 3 and 10 mg/kg. Among the approximately 50 dose-escalation patients, 19 had hepatocellular carcinoma, approximately 15 melanoma, 9 renal cell carcinoma and 9 head and neck cancer. In the dose-escalation cohort, more than 80% of patients were male, and the mean age was around 60 years with a range of roughly 23 to 79. Patients were allowed to have had prior anti-PD-1, anti-PD-L1 or anti-CTLA-4 therapy, and more than 35% of the dose-escalation patients had been treated with checkpoint inhibitors. Partial responses were achieved by three dose-escalation patients, of whom one had hepatocellular carcinoma and two had cutaneous melanoma. Peripheral TCRbeta sequencing was intended to test whether TCR sequence diversity was altered and clonal T-cell expansion was caused by ivuxolimab. The paper describes the monotherapy dose-escalation part (N = 52 patients) of the phase I trial of ivuxolimab. Here is what the overall study found, with its caveats: In the 0.1-3.0 mg/kg groups, partial responders were among the patients with the lowest normalized peripheral clonal expansion, particularly in CD8+ T cells. On average, CD8+ T cells showed more expanded clones than CD4+ T cells after ivuxolimab. Antigen specificity was not determined for the clonally expanded peripheral T cells. Low levels of normalized T-cell clonal expansion were also seen in some nonresponding patients. At doses from 0.1 to 3.0 mg/kg, clonal expansion was seen in both CD4+ and CD8+ blood T cells between baseline and week 6.

The CDR3 contains 14 residues, cysteine and phenylalanine counted. The only DNA kept is the CDR3, 42 bases in frame from the first base. CDR1 and CDR2, looked up from the germline V gene, are MDHEN and SYDVKM. V and J lose 5 bases and 8 bases, and a span of 18 bases separates them. Genomic DNA was isolated from the sorted cells so that the TCRbeta CDR3 region could be sequenced. TCRbeta CDR3 regions were sequenced using the immunoSEQ Assay. Imported from immuneACCESS, the table was reduced by TCRdb to in-frame sequences with V and J called. These copies leave out some clones; in studies compared against another copy, an unresolved V gene accounts for under half, and the cause of the remainder is not known. This sample gives about 150,000 clones in total; about nine tenths of them show up just once. The ten largest make up around 1% of the sample. Patients with autoimmune disease history or receiving systemic immunosuppression were excluded from the trial. Peripheral blood for TCR sequencing was collected from all dose cohorts at baseline, on cycle 4 day 1, and on cycle 7 day 1. The samples were taken from a phase I, first-in-human, multicenter, open-label dose-escalation trial of ivuxolimab. Adults with locally advanced or metastatic head and neck squamous cell, hepatocellular, melanoma or renal cell carcinoma were enrolled in the trial. Before TCR sequencing, CD4+ T cells and CD8+ T cells were sorted from peripheral blood as separate populations.

As for this clone: There is no known antigen for this receptor. No per-base quality is available; no much larger clone lies one base away.

The sample consisted of CD4+ or CD8+ T cells sorted from blood, taken in a trial of the OX40 agonist ivuxolimab. This chain is built from TRBV28 and TRBJ1-2; 6 matching bases give a weak D call of TRBD1. This TCR came from an adult with an advanced solid tumor such as melanoma, head and neck, liver or kidney cancer. The CDR3: CASSTPTGILGYTF. The nucleotide sequence is TGTGCCAGCAGTACCCCGACAGGAATCTTGGGCTACACCTTC.